This T cell receptor beta chain was identified in a study of cytomegalovirus exposure and HLA in healthy donors. Use of 60 Vbeta and 13 Jbeta primers characterized the PCR. Using immunoSEQ multiplex PCR, the repertoire was profiled, and TCRdb retains in-frame clones only, with some absent. The table has roughly 140,000 clones, around 60% seen once. This clone was seen a handful of times. The antigen remains unidentified. This CDR3 comprises 15 residues. The germline V gene encodes CDR1 MGHDK and CDR2 SYGVNS. Trimming shortened V by 0 bases and J by 6 bases, and 13 bases separated the two germline ends. Points from the study as a whole: The authors later found most CMV-associated TCR beta chains appeared HLA-restricted. A missense DCLRE1C variant was associated with V- and J-gene trimming of TCR beta chains in a later analysis, and an independent cohort replicated the association.

The sequence came from an older woman in good health and CMV-seropositive. The sample consisted of PBMCs. J is TRBJ2-3 and V is TRBV25-1, with D possibly TRBD2 on 6 matching bases. CDR3 in amino acids: CASSEYAGLGDTQYF. DNA for the CDR3: TGTGCCAGCAGTGAATATGCGGGGTTAGGTGATACGCAGTATTTT.